What follows describes a single T cell receptor beta chain. Its matching antigen is unknown. These data belong to a study of cytomegalovirus exposure and HLA in healthy donors. Notes on the study in general: For presence/absence analyses, sequencing depth was assumed to be roughly uniform across donors. In an earlier analysis, productive rearrangement rates for most beta V segments clustered near 87% or 30%. In a later analysis, a missense DCLRE1C variant was linked to TCR beta V- and J-gene trimming.

CDR1 SGHTS and CDR2 YDEGEE come from the germline V gene. CDR3 size: 15 residues. V lost 0 bases, J lost 4 bases, and 13 bases lay in between. 13 Jbeta primers and 60 Vbeta primers were used for the PCR. Repertoires were generated with immunoSEQ multiplex PCR, while TCRdb's copy carries only in-frame clones and drops some. This sample yields 120,000 or so clones, of which 77% are seen a single time; around 5.8% belongs to the top ten. Sequenced input: PBMCs. The TCR was taken from a man aged 18 to 30 in good health and CMV-seropositive. This chain connects TRBV5-8 to TRBJ1-2, with D unresolved. This chain's CDR3 is CASSLGVGEAYGYTF. The DNA for the CDR3 is TGTGCCAGCAGCTTGGGGGTCGGCGAGGCCTATGGCTACACCTTC.